Listed below are T cell receptor beta chains from one sample, sequenced in a study of CD8+ T cells in alopecia areata. The repertoire was sequenced with immunoSEQ multiplex PCR; TCRdb's copy has only in-frame clones and lacks some. The sample has 200,000 to 250,000 clones, around three fifths seen once. The material was CD4+ T cells sorted from blood, obtained at week 4, from a patient treated with tofacitinib. The receptors derive from a human donor with alopecia areata. The CDR3 runs from the conserved cysteine through the conserved F or W. A D gene is named only where the DNA matches it firmly. Only some rows state a clone size, as once, few, many or a class for expanded clones.

V	D	size	J	DNA	CDR3
TRBV4-3	NA	NA	TRBJ2-5	TGCGCCAGCAGTCAAATGAAGACCGGGTCCGTAGTACAAGAGACCCAGTACTTC	CASSQMKTGSVVQETQYF
TRBV20-1	NA	NA	TRBJ1-1	TGCAGTGCTCTAAACACTGAAGCTTTCTTT	CSALNTEAFF
TRBV28	TRBD1	NA	TRBJ1-2	TGTGCCAGCAGCCCTGGGACAGGGGGCGGATATGGCTACACCTTC	CASSPGTGGGYGYTF
TRBV9	TRBD1	NA	TRBJ1-2	TGTGCCAGCAGCGCAGGGACAGGGGGCGACTATGGCTACACCTTC	CASSAGTGGDYGYTF
TRBV29-1	NA	few	TRBJ1-1	TGCAGCGTTGTGACAGAAATGAACACTGAAGCTTTCTTT	CSVVTEMNTEAFF
TRBV5-1	NA	NA	TRBJ1-2	TGCGCCAGCAGCTTGGGTGGAGACAAGATATATGGCTACACCTTC	CASSLGGDKIYGYTF
TRBV29-1	TRBD1	NA	TRBJ1-4	TGCAGCGTTGGGGGACAGGGAGGAGAAAAACTGTTTTTT	CSVGGQGGEKLFF
TRBV9	NA	NA	TRBJ2-3	TGTGCCAGCAGCGTACGTCAGGGTGTGGACACAGATACGCAGTATTTT	CASSVRQGVDTDTQYF
TRBV29-1	NA	few	TRBJ1-5	TGCAGCGTTGTATCGGGATCGGGCAATCAGCCCCAGCATTTT	CSVVSGSGNQPQHF
TRBV30	NA	NA	TRBJ2-7	TGTGCCTGGAGTAGCAACCACGAGCAGTACTTC	CAWSSNHEQYF
TRBV9	NA	NA	TRBJ2-1	TGTGCCAGACCACGTCGGGGTATCCACATCTATGAGCAGTTCTTC	CARPRRGIHIYEQFF
TRBV30	NA	NA	TRBJ1-2	TGTGCCTGGAGTGTACGAGCGGGTTGGGGTTCTGGCTACACCTTC	CAWSVRAGWGSGYTF
TRBV15	NA	NA	TRBJ2-7	TGTGCCACCAGCAGAGTGGATCAGGGTGAGCAGTACTTC	CATSRVDQGEQYF
TRBV19	NA	NA	TRBJ1-5	TGTGCCAGTAGTGGGCAGCAGTATCAGCCCCAGCATTTT	CASSGQQYQPQHF
TRBV6-5	NA	few	TRBJ2-1	TGTGCCAGCGGAAGTACCTACAATGAGCAGTTCTTC	CASGSTYNEQFF
TRBV9	TRBD2	few	TRBJ2-1	TGTGCCAGGGGATGGACTAGGTCGGTTGTTGAGCAGTTCTTC	CARGWTRSVVEQFF
TRBV5-1	NA	NA	TRBJ1-1	TGCGCCAGCAGCTTGGGGCAGAAGAACACTGAAGCTTTCTTT	CASSLGQKNTEAFF
TRBV7-3	TRBD2	NA	TRBJ2-1	TGTGCCAGCAGCTCACAAGCGGGACTAGCGGGGAATTACAATGAGCAGTTCTTC	CASSSQAGLAGNYNEQFF
TRBV29-1	NA	NA	TRBJ2-4	TGCAGCGGGGGAACAGGGAGCGAAAACATTCAGTACTTC	CSGGTGSENIQYF
TRBV5-1	NA	NA	TRBJ1-1	TGCGCCAGCAGCCTACACAACCGGACACAAAACACTGAAGCTTTCTTT	CASSLHNRTQNTEAFF
TRBV7-8	NA	NA	TRBJ2-1	TGTGCCAGCAGTTTAAGACCTTCAATTCCCTACAATGAGCAGTTCTTC	CASSLRPSIPYNEQFF
TRBV2	NA	NA	TRBJ1-2	TGTGCCAGCAGTGAAGGGGGCGTGGGTGGCTACACCTTC	CASSEGGVGGYTF
TRBV6-5	NA	NA	TRBJ2-3	TGTGCCAGCAGTTACGCCACCTACACAGATACGCAGTATTTT	CASSYATYTDTQYF
TRBV15	NA	NA	TRBJ2-7	TGTGCCACCAGCAGAGATTTAACGTCCTACGAGCAGTACTTC	CATSRDLTSYEQYF
TRBV10-3	NA	few	TRBJ2-5	TGTGCCATCAGTGCCCCTCCCTGGGGGGCCGGGGAGACCCAGTACTTC	CAISAPPWGAGETQYF
TRBV5-6	NA	few	TRBJ2-5	TGTGCCAGCAGCTTGTGGCGGGACAGTCCAAGAGAGACCCAGTACTTC	CASSLWRDSPRETQYF
TRBV25-1	TRBD1	NA	TRBJ2-3	TGTGCCAGCAGTCAAAGACAGGGTATCAGCACAGATACGCAGTATTTT	CASSQRQGISTDTQYF
TRBV29-1	NA	NA	TRBJ1-6	TGCAGCGTTCAAGAGGGTAATTCACCCCTCCACTTT	CSVQEGNSPLHF
TRBV29-1	NA	NA	TRBJ2-2	TGCAGCGTTGAAGAGGCAGCTAGTCTAAACACCGGGGAGCTGTTTTTT	CSVEEAASLNTGELFF
TRBV7-2	TRBD1	few	TRBJ1-6	TGTGCCAGCAGTCTTACCCCAGGGGGCCTTAATTCACCCCTCCACTTT	CASSLTPGGLNSPLHF
TRBV10-3	NA	NA	TRBJ1-3	TGTGCCACCGGGTCCAGCTTAAACACCATATATTTT	CATGSSLNTIYF
TRBV5-6	NA	few	TRBJ1-5	TGTGCCAGCAGCTATAGCTCTATGAGTCAGCCCCAGCATTTT	CASSYSSMSQPQHF
TRBV12-5	TRBD1	many	TRBJ2-5	TGTGCTAGTGGCCCAGGGGGCGGTTTAGAGACCCAGTACTTC	CASGPGGGLETQYF
TRBV2	NA	NA	TRBJ2-2	TGTGCCAGCTCGCGACAGGTGGCCACCGGGGAGCTGTTTTTT	CASSRQVATGELFF
TRBV5-1	TRBD2	NA	TRBJ2-3	TGCGCCAGCAGCTTGCCTGGCGGGGGGAGCACAGATACGCAGTATTTT	CASSLPGGGSTDTQYF
TRBV5-1	TRBD1	NA	TRBJ2-5	TGCGCCAGCAGCACCGACAGGGGAACTCAAGAGACCCAGTACTTC	CASSTDRGTQETQYF
TRBV19	NA	NA	TRBJ1-5	TGTGCCAGTACTCGGGACGCCCATAGCAATCAGCCCCAGCATTTT	CASTRDAHSNQPQHF
TRBV30	NA	NA	TRBJ2-7	TGTGCCTGGAGTGTTCAGGGCTACGAGCAGTACTTC	CAWSVQGYEQYF
TRBV9	TRBD1	NA	TRBJ1-2	TGTGCCAGCAGCGTATTGGACAGGGGAAACTATGGCTACACCTTC	CASSVLDRGNYGYTF
TRBV4-3	NA	NA	TRBJ2-7	TGCGCCAGCAGCCAAGAAGGCAGGGTCGACGAGCAGTACTTC	CASSQEGRVDEQYF
TRBV7-2	TRBD2	few	TRBJ2-1	TGTGCCAGCAGCCTAGGAACTAGCGGGATATACAATGAGCAGTTCTTC	CASSLGTSGIYNEQFF